A single sample is the source of the 26 T cell receptor beta chains below, sequenced in a study of post-analysis software for immune sequencing data. No antigens are known for them. Unique molecular identifiers were carried by the TCR beta cDNA libraries. TCRdb processed the PCR reads anew with MiXCR; each CDR3 protein has one entry. The repertoire holds some 690,000 distinct CDR3 sequences, roughly three fifths seen once, with about 11% in the top ten. Study results and caveats: About 5 TRBV segments, including TRBV5-6, TRBV5-1 and TRBV20-1, were more frequent in patients than controls.

Sequenced sample: blood. Receptors originate from a girl aged 2 to 9 with multiple sclerosis.

The genes are TRBV15 and TRBJ2-7; 9 nucleotides agree with TRBD2. The J call may be incorrect, as the DNA end agrees better with TRBJ2-5. CDR1 LNHNV and CDR2 YYDKDF come from the germline V gene (reference sequence). The CDR3 covers 15 residues. CDR3 sequence reads: CATSRVELAGETQYF. As DNA, the CDR3 is TGTGCCACCAGCAGAGTAGAACTAGCGGGAGAGACCCAGTACTTC.

This clonotype was seen a handful of times. The chain is built from TRBV12-3 or TRBV12-4 and TRBJ2-3; D is ambiguous. The CDR3 extends over 12 amino acids. V was trimmed by 3 bases and J by 6 bases, leaving 7 bases between them. As DNA, the CDR3 is TGTGCCAGCAGTTTTAATTACGATACGCAGTATTTT. Its translation is CASSFNYDTQYF.

The chain links TRBV7-8 to TRBJ2-1; the D call may be TRBD1 or TRBD2 (6 bases each). The CDR3 spans 14 residues. Trimming removed 5 bases at V and 7 bases at J, with 15 bases between. CDR1 SGHVS and CDR2 FQNEAQ come from the germline V gene. This CDR3 reads CASSRGGRLNEQFF. The CDR3, as DNA: TGTGCCAGCAGCCGAGGGGGGCGACTAAATGAGCAGTTCTTC.

This clonotype was observed a handful of times. This chain connects TRBV5-1 to TRBJ2-7; D is perhaps TRBD1 (6 bases). Germline CDR1 reads SGHRS; CDR2 reads YFSETQ. This CDR3 is 14 amino acids long. V shed 4 bases and J shed 3 bases, with 14 bases lying between them. The CDR3 loop reads CASSVRGTNYEQYF. Here the CDR3 DNA reads TGCGCCAGCAGCGTACGAGGGACAAACTACGAGCAGTACTTC.

The chain uses TRBV7-9 and TRBJ2-1; 7 nucleotides align to TRBD2. CDR3 length: 16 amino acids. The V and J ends lost 1 base and 0 bases, in that order; junction bases with no gene match: 3. Germline V CDR1 and CDR2: SEHNR, FQNEAQ (reference sequence). Written as DNA, the CDR3 is TGTGCCAGCAGCTTAGATTGGGACTACTCCTACAATGAGCAGTTCTTC. It encodes CASSLDWDYSYNEQFF.

V usage is TRBV29-1 and J usage is TRBJ2-1, with D possibly being TRBD1 (5 bases). Trimming cost V 3 bases and J 2 bases, with 11 bases left between them. CDR3 length equals 14 residues. Looked up from germline, CDR1 is SQVTM and CDR2 is ANQGSEA. CDR3 bases: TGCAGCGTTGAGCCAGGGTGGACCTACAATGAGCAGTTCTTC. Its translation: CSVEPGWTYNEQFF.

This sequence joins TRBV27 and TRBJ1-2; a possible D gene is TRBD1 (5 bases). The germline CDR1 and CDR2 sequences are MNHEY and SMNVEV (reference sequence). The V end lost 3 bases, the J end lost 7 bases, and 12 bases lay between the germline ends. The CDR3 spans 13 residues. The CDR3 DNA is TGTGCCAGCAGTTTCAGGGATCTGAGTGGCTACACCTTC. The encoded protein is CASSFRDLSGYTF.

The chain links TRBV5-1 to TRBJ1-1, with 7 bases that match TRBD1. This CDR3 has 13 amino acids. V was clipped by 3 bases and J by 5 bases; unmatched bases: 4. Germline V CDR1 and CDR2: SGHRS, YFSETQ. CDR3 in amino acids: CASSSGGRTEAFF. The CDR3 nucleotides read TGCGCCAGCAGCTCAGGGGGAAGGACTGAAGCTTTCTTT.

In its sample, this clonotype was seen a few times. The V and J genes are TRBV3-1 and TRBJ1-2, with D possibly being TRBD1 (6 bases). Trimming removed 2 bases from V and 0 bases from J, with 7 bases in between. Germline V gene sequence: CDR1 LGHDT, CDR2 YNNKEL (reference sequence). The CDR3 is 14 amino acids. Here the CDR3 DNA reads TGTGCCAGCAGCCAAAGACAGGCTAACTATGGCTACACCTTC. It yields the protein CASSQRQANYGYTF. Drawing the rest from reference TRBV3-1 and TRBJ1-2, the complete variable domain is DTAVSQTPKYLVTQMGNDKSIKCEQNLGHDTMYWYKQDSKKFLKIMFSYNNKELIINETVPNRFSPKSPDKAHLNLHINSLELGDSAVYFCASSQRQANYGYTFGSGTRLTVV.

The sample holds a few counts of this clonotype. The chain couples TRBV15 to TRBJ2-4; 10 nucleotides align to TRBD1. The J call may be in error: the DNA end matches TRBJ2-7 better. The CDR3 runs to 17 residues. The germline V gene encodes CDR1 LNHNV and CDR2 YYDKDF (reference sequence). The CDR3: CATSRAYRDRGLLEQYF. Written as DNA, the CDR3 is TGTGCCACCAGCAGAGCCTACCGGGACAGGGGACTCCTCGAGCAGTACTTC.

As regards this clonotype: Compared with germline, one end of the junction differs, possibly owing to a read error. The chain joins TRBV20-1 to TRBJ2-7; perhaps TRBD2 as D (5 bases). The CDR3 loop spans 13 amino acids. The germline gives CDR1 DFQATT, CDR2 SNEGSKA (reference sequence). The CDR3 sequence is CSARASLGWERYF. The CDR3, as DNA: TGCAGTGCTAGAGCTAGCCTCGGTTGGGAGCGGTACTTC.

The chain links TRBV3-1 to TRBJ2-1, with D maybe TRBD1 (5 bases). Germline-derived CDR1 and CDR2 are LGHDT and YNNKEL (reference sequence). The V and J ends lost 0 bases and 9 bases respectively, with 15 bases between them. The CDR3 consists of 15 residues. CDR3 loop: CASSQDRGRVGEQFF. CDR3 DNA: TGTGCCAGCAGCCAAGATCGAGGCAGGGTGGGTGAGCAGTTCTTC.

This clonotype was seen a handful of times. The CDR3 loop reads CASSFSQGVDTQYF. CDR3 in DNA: TGTGCCAGCAGTTTTTCGCAGGGTGTAGATACGCAGTATTTT. The chain carries TRBV6-2 or TRBV6-3 and TRBJ2-3; D is perhaps TRBD1 (5 bases). The CDR3 has 14 residues. The V end was cut by 4 bases, the J end by 5 bases, with 13 bases between. Germline-derived CDR1 and CDR2 are MNHEY and SVGEGT.

This clonotype is a singleton in its sample. This sequence joins TRBV6-2 or TRBV6-3 and TRBJ2-1, with 10 bases matching TRBD2. The V gene end was trimmed by 6 bases and the J gene end by 4 bases; junction bases not matched to a gene: 12. The CDR3 is made up of 17 amino acids. CDR1 and CDR2 (germline): MNHEY, SVGEGT. The CDR3 reads CASSHWETSGLYNEQFF. The CDR3 DNA is TGTGCCAGCAGCCACTGGGAGACTAGCGGGTTATACAATGAGCAGTTCTTC.

The V call is TRBV6-6, the J call TRBJ2-7; TRBD1 matches at 8 bases. There are 16 residues in the CDR3. Germline V CDR1 and CDR2: MNHNY, SVGAGI (reference sequence). The V segment lost 0 bases and the J segment 7 bases; nucleotides outside the gene matches: 11. The CDR3 is CASSYSSTGVGEEQYF. CDR3 sequence (DNA): TGTGCCAGCAGTTACTCTTCGACAGGGGTCGGGGAAGAGCAGTACTTC.

Remarks on this clonotype: The junction differs from germline at one of its ends, possibly a read error. CDR3 amino acids: CASRLGQANEKLFF. Written as DNA, the CDR3 is TGCGCCAGCAGGTTGGGACAGGCGAATGAAAAACTGTTTTTT. The chain has TRBV5-1 and TRBJ1-4, with 8 positions matching TRBD1. The CDR3 runs to 14 residues. Per the germline V gene, CDR1 is SGHRS and CDR2 is YFSETQ.

This chain uses TRBV7-2 with TRBJ2-3; 14 bases fit TRBD2. Looked up from germline, CDR1 is SGHTA and CDR2 is FQGNSA. Germline trimming cut 5 bases from V and 4 bases from J; bases unmatched to any gene: 5. The CDR3 contains 16 residues. CDR3 coding DNA: TGTGCCAGCAGCCGTAGACTAGCGGGGGGGCCAGATACGCAGTATTTT. This sequence encodes CASSRRLAGGPDTQYF.

This rearrangement joins TRBV7-9 to TRBJ2-5; 7 nucleotides agree with TRBD2. This CDR3 spans 13 amino acids. CDR1 and CDR2 (germline): SEHNR, FQNEAQ (reference sequence). The junction had 4 bases not matched to a gene; V was cut back by 5 bases and J by 4 bases. The CDR3 bases are TGTGCCAGCAGCCGAAGCGGGGCAGAGACCCAGTACTTC. This codes for CASSRSGAETQYF.

The chain employs TRBV29-1 and TRBJ2-1; D remains unclear. The CDR3 covers 15 residues. Trimming pared 3 bases from V and 4 bases from J, leaving 16 bases between. Germline V CDR1 and CDR2: SQVTM, ANQGSEA. CDR3 in amino acids: CSVDYAAAEYNEQFF. The CDR3 nucleotides read TGCAGCGTTGACTACGCGGCTGCCGAATACAATGAGCAGTTCTTC.

In the case of this clonotype: Compared with germline, one end of the junction differs, possibly owing to a read error. The V gene is TRBV6-4, the J gene TRBJ2-1, with D uncertain. The CDR3 spans 14 residues. In germline, CDR1 is MRHNA, CDR2 SNTAGT. In DNA form, the CDR3 reads TGTGCCAGCGGTGAACAGTTATGGGGCAATGAGCAGTTCTTC. It specifies CASGEQLWGNEQFF.

In this sample, this clonotype turned up a few times. This chain connects TRBV5-1 to TRBJ2-7, with D possibly TRBD2 on 5 matching bases. The CDR3 spans 14 residues. Germline V gene data show CDR1 as SGHRS and CDR2 as YFSETQ. V was clipped by 0 bases and J by 2 bases, with 9 bases between them. CDR3 sequence (DNA): TGCGCCAGCAGCTTGGATGTCGGGGCCTACGAGCAGTACTTC. As protein: CASSLDVGAYEQYF.

The gene calls are TRBV11-3 and TRBJ2-1; D tentatively reads TRBD1 or TRBD2 (5 bases each). Near its end, the DNA agrees better with TRBJ2-7, so the J call may be wrong. This CDR3 has 13 amino acids. Germline CDR1 SGHNT, CDR2 YENEEA. CDR3 sequence reads: CASSFRGYNEQYF. The CDR3 DNA sequence: TGTGCCAGCAGCTTCCGGGGCTACAATGAGCAGTACTTC.

V gene TRBV12-3 or TRBV12-4 combines with J gene TRBJ2-4; D is perhaps TRBD1 (6 bases). V was shortened by 7 bases and J by 3 bases, with 16 bases between the two germline ends. The CDR3 contains 15 residues. CDR3 amino acids: CASNGRGRLKNIQYF. The CDR3 DNA is TGTGCCAGCAATGGCAGGGGCAGACTCAAAAACATTCAGTACTTC.

The rearrangement uses TRBV2 and TRBJ1-5, with 9 nucleotides matching TRBD1. The CDR3 has 15 amino acids. Germline V CDR1 and CDR2: SNHLY, FYNNEI. The junction had 6 bases not matched to a gene; V was cut back by 2 bases and J by 7 bases. CDR3 DNA: TGTGCCAGCAGTGAATCTGAGACAGGGGGACAGCCCCAGCATTTT. Protein: CASSESETGGQPQHF.

The V and J genes are TRBV11-2 and TRBJ1-6; no clear D gene. The CDR3 length is 17 residues. V dropped 5 bases and J dropped 8 bases, with 22 bases sitting between them. CDR1 and CDR2 (germline): SGHAT, FQNNGV. DNA for the CDR3: TGTGCCAGCAGCCCCTGGACTTCCCGGAGGTCTGATTCACCCCTCCACTTT. Residues: CASSPWTSRRSDSPLHF.

The chain has TRBV30 and TRBJ2-3; TRBD1 agrees at 10 bases. With V trimmed by 1 base and J by 4 bases, 8 bases remained unmatched. CDR1 is GTSNPN, CDR2 SVGIG, per germline (reference sequence). The CDR3 consists of 16 residues. CDR3 sequence: CAWSEAWTGGADTQYF. The CDR3 bases are TGTGCCTGGAGTGAAGCTTGGACAGGGGGGGCAGATACGCAGTATTTT. Based on the CDR3 plus reference TRBV30 and TRBJ2-3, the full variable domain is SQTIHQWPATLVQPVGSPLSLECTVEGTSNPNLYWYRQAAGRGLQLLFYSVGIGQISSEVPQNLSASRPQDRQFILSSKKLLLSDSGFYLCAWSEAWTGGADTQYFGPGTRLTVL.